These 21 T cell receptor beta chains came from one sample sequenced in a study of cytomegalovirus exposure and HLA in healthy donors. The protocol was immunoSEQ multiplex PCR, while the TCRdb copy is restricted to in-frame clones and leaves out a portion. The table has roughly 150,000 clones, about nine tenths seen once. The source material was PBMCs. These receptors were taken from a woman aged 18 to 35 in good health and CMV-seropositive.

The chain links TRBV18 to TRBJ2-1, with TRBD2 matching 12 bases. This CDR3 contains 15 residues. CDR1 and CDR2 from the germline V gene are KGHSH and LQKENI. The V and J ends lost 1 base and 7 bases, in that order; junction bases with no gene match: 2. CDR3 protein: CASSPRLAGENEQFF. The CDR3 region has the DNA TGTGCCAGCTCACCACGACTAGCGGGAGAGAATGAGCAGTTCTTC.

The chain couples TRBV5-5 to TRBJ2-3, with 13 bases lining up with TRBD2. CDR3 length: 18 amino acids. With V trimmed by 4 bases and J by 1 base, 9 bases remained unmatched. Germline lookup yields CDR1 SGHKS and CDR2 YYEKEE (reference sequence). The CDR3 sequence: CASSLVGLAGEGTDTQYF. CDR3 DNA sequence: TGTGCCAGCAGCCTAGTTGGACTAGCGGGAGAGGGCACAGATACGCAGTATTTT.

The V gene is TRBV5-1, the J gene TRBJ2-3; TRBD2 aligns across 12 bases. V lost 7 bases and J lost 3; bases outside the gene matches: 6. The CDR3 length is 15 residues. Germline V gene sequence: CDR1 SGHRS, CDR2 YFSETQ. The CDR3 is CASRLGLAGTDTQYF. The CDR3 region has the DNA TGCGCCAGCCGGCTCGGACTAGCGGGAACAGATACGCAGTATTTT.

The rearrangement uses TRBV15 and TRBJ2-7; D call uncertain. The V gene's germline CDR1 is LNHNV and CDR2 YYDKDF (reference sequence). V was cut by 1 base and J by 1 base, with 11 bases left in between. The CDR3 has 15 residues. The DNA for the CDR3 is TGTGCCACCAGCAGAGCTATTGCCCCTTCCTACGAGCAGTACTTC. Its translation: CATSRAIAPSYEQYF.

J is TRBJ2-5 and V is TRBV7-9; 12 bases map to TRBD1. Per germline, CDR1 SEHNR and CDR2 FQNEAQ (reference sequence). The CDR3 is 16 amino acids. V gave up 5 bases and J gave up 5 bases; unmatched junction bases: 9. Here the CDR3 DNA reads TGTGCCAGCAGCGTATACCGGGACAGGGGGCATGAGACCCAGTACTTC. It encodes CASSVYRDRGHETQYF.

The chain carries TRBV7-8 and TRBJ2-1, with no clear D. V lost 5 bases to trimming and J lost 4 bases, with 21 bases between them. The CDR3 is made up of 17 amino acids. Germline V gene data show CDR1 as SGHVS and CDR2 as FQNEAQ. The CDR3 is CASSLKLSPGLYNEQFF. For the CDR3, the DNA is TGTGCCAGCAGCCTAAAACTATCCCCCGGCCTATACAATGAGCAGTTCTTC. The full variable domain, in which reference TRBV7-8 and TRBJ2-1 provide the parts outside the CDR3, is GAGVSQSPRYKVAKRGQDVALRCDPISGHVSLFWYQQALGQGPEFLTYFQNEAQLDKSGLPSDRFFAERPEGSVSTLKIQRTQQEDSAVYLCASSLKLSPGLYNEQFFGPGTRLTVL.

The chain is built from TRBV7-2 and TRBJ2-1; 10 nucleotides align to TRBD1. V shed 6 bases, J shed 7 bases, and the junction held 9 bases outside the gene matches. This CDR3 has 15 residues. The germline V gene encodes CDR1 SGHTA and CDR2 FQGNSA. CDR3 region: CASRPRTGGRNEQFF. CDR3 coding DNA: TGTGCCAGCAGACCTCGGACAGGGGGGAGAAATGAGCAGTTCTTC.

This clone turned up a few times. J is TRBJ2-5 and V is TRBV30; tentative D call: TRBD2 (7 bases). Germline V CDR1 and CDR2: GTSNPN, SVGIG (reference sequence). The CDR3 totals 14 residues. V lost 2 bases and J lost 5, with 15 bases in between. CDR3 amino acids: CAWSTQGGWETQYF. Written as DNA, the CDR3 is TGTGCCTGGAGTACACAGGGAGGGTGGGAGACCCAGTACTTC.

This rearrangement joins TRBV7-2 to TRBJ2-1; 16 nucleotides match TRBD2. The junction had 6 bases not matched to a gene; V was cut back by 4 bases and J by 3 bases. CDR3 size: 18 residues. In germline, CDR1 is SGHTA, CDR2 FQGNSA. CDR3 amino acids: CASSSGTSGREYYNEQFF. The CDR3 DNA is TGTGCCAGCAGCTCCGGGACTAGCGGGAGGGAATACTACAATGAGCAGTTCTTC.

The V call is TRBV27, the J call TRBJ1-4, with 9 bases matching TRBD1. This CDR3 has 17 amino acids. CDR1 and CDR2 (germline): MNHEY, SMNVEV (reference sequence). V trimming: 2 bases; J trimming: 8 bases; junction bases outside the gene matches: 12. CDR3 loop: CASSLRSPGQGGEKLFF. In nucleotides, the CDR3 is TGTGCCAGCAGTTTAAGATCGCCGGGACAGGGTGGCGAAAAACTGTTTTTT.

The gene calls are TRBV5-6 and TRBJ2-3; TRBD1 matches 9 bases. Germline V gene sequence: CDR1 SGHDT, CDR2 YYEEEE. V shed 4 bases and J 3 bases; nucleotides not matched to a gene: 12. This CDR3 spans 17 amino acids. The CDR3 DNA reads TGTGCCAGCAGCCGCCGTTTTGGGACAGGGAGTACAGATACGCAGTATTTT. Translated: CASSRRFGTGSTDTQYF.

This chain joins TRBV20-1 and TRBJ1-2; 8 nucleotides match TRBD1. The trim removed 6 bases at V and 13 bases at J, leaving 7 bases unmatched. Germline CDR1 DFQATT, CDR2 SNEGSKA (reference sequence). This CDR3 has 10 residues. DNA of the CDR3: TGCAGTGCCCCGGACAGGGTAGGCACCTTC. Its translation: CSAPDRVGTF.

This clone appeared once. The chain carries TRBV4-1 and TRBJ2-5, with 9 bases fitting TRBD2. The CDR3 length is 17 residues. Germline CDR1 reads MGHRA; CDR2 reads YSYEKL. The J segment lost 2 bases and the V segment lost 3 bases, leaving 10 bases of the junction unmatched. The CDR3 coding sequence is TGCGCCAGCAGCCATGGCATGACTAGCGGAATTCAAGAGACCCAGTACTTC. Translation: CASSHGMTSGIQETQYF.

J is TRBJ1-1 and V is TRBV7-9; D unclear. Germline lookup yields CDR1 SEHNR and CDR2 FQNEAQ (reference sequence). The V end lost 2 bases, the J end lost 4 bases, and 8 bases lay between the germline ends. There are 13 residues in the CDR3. CDR3 in amino acids: CASSLKEGTEAFF. As DNA, the CDR3 is TGTGCCAGCAGCTTAAAGGAGGGCACTGAAGCTTTCTTT.

This clone was seen just once. The chain is built from TRBV28 and TRBJ1-5; tentative D call: TRBD1 (5 bases). Germline V gene sequence: CDR1 MDHEN, CDR2 SYDVKM. The ends were cut back, 7 bases at V and 0 bases at J, with 10 bases in the middle. The CDR3 covers 14 residues. The CDR3 DNA follows: TGTGCCAGCACCCCGGGGGGTAGCAATCAGCCCCAGCATTTT. This encodes CASTPGGSNQPQHF. Using reference TRBV28 and TRBJ1-5 for the parts outside the CDR3, the full variable domain is DVKVTQSSRYLVKRTGEKVFLECVQDMDHENMFWYRQDPGLGLRLIYFSYDVKMKEKGDIPEGYSVSREKKERFSLILESASTNQTSMYLCASTPGGSNQPQHFGDGTRLSIL.

CDR3 sequence: CASRDRDRAYGYTF. CDR3 coding DNA: TGTGCCAGCAGAGACCGAGACAGGGCCTATGGCTACACCTTC. The chain recombines TRBV6-1 with TRBJ1-2, with 7 bases fitting TRBD1. Germline values: CDR1 MNHNS, CDR2 SASEGT. The CDR3 runs to 14 residues. Losses at the gene ends were 6 bases for V and 4 bases for J; bases not matched to a gene: 8.

The chain uses TRBV10-3 and TRBJ2-1; 7 nucleotides align to TRBD1. With 3 bases clipped from V and 2 bases from J, the junction kept 10 bases outside the gene matches. The CDR3 covers 17 residues. Germline CDR1 and CDR2: ENHRY and SYGVKD. CDR3 sequence reads: CAISDPRRDRTYNEQFF. The CDR3 DNA reads as TGTGCCATCAGTGACCCTCGCCGGGACAGAACCTACAATGAGCAGTTCTTC.

This chain joins TRBV29-1 and TRBJ2-1; 10 nucleotides line up with TRBD2. Germline V gene data show CDR1 as SQVTM and CDR2 as ANQGSEA. Losses at the gene ends were 3 bases for V and 7 bases for J; bases not matched to a gene: 9. The CDR3 runs to 15 residues. The CDR3 sequence: CSVEGWTSGRNEQFF. The DNA for the CDR3 is TGCAGCGTTGAGGGATGGACTAGCGGCCGTAATGAGCAGTTCTTC.

V is TRBV28 and J is TRBJ2-1; 8 bases agree with TRBD2. Trimming cost V 5 bases and J 4 bases; bases outside gene matches: 13. The CDR3 has 17 amino acids. Germline CDR1 MDHEN, CDR2 SYDVKM. CDR3 sequence reads: CASSGPGLGRGYNEQFF. CDR3 DNA: TGTGCCAGCAGTGGACCGGGACTAGGGAGGGGATACAATGAGCAGTTCTTC.

This chain joins TRBV6-5 and TRBJ1-1; D remains unclear. The germline V gene encodes CDR1 MNHEY and CDR2 SVGAGI. V was pared by 7 bases and J by 3 bases, with 15 bases between. CDR3 length: 14 amino acids. CDR3 bases: TGTGCCAGCACTTTAAGACGGGGAGACACTGAAGCTTTCTTT. Its protein is CASTLRRGDTEAFF.

This rearrangement joins TRBV27 to TRBJ1-1, with 9 positions matching TRBD1. The V gene's germline CDR1 is MNHEY and CDR2 SMNVEV (reference sequence). The CDR3 loop spans 14 amino acids. The junction had 6 bases not matched to a gene; V was cut back by 5 bases and J by 5 bases. Here the CDR3 reads CASSAGQGGTEAFF. The CDR3 nucleotides are TGTGCCAGCAGTGCGGGACAGGGAGGTACTGAAGCTTTCTTT.